This is a list of T cell receptor beta chains from one sample in a study of CD8+ T cells in alopecia areata. The protocol was immunoSEQ multiplex PCR, while the TCRdb copy is restricted to in-frame clones and leaves out a portion. Here the sample spans more than 95,000 clones, approximately 52% being singletons. Sequences were obtained from CD4+ T cells sorted from blood. The receptors come from a human donor in good health. Each CDR3 is given with its conserved first and last residue.

j_call: TRBJ2-5
v_call: TRBV7-2
cdr3_aa: CASSLIAGGQETQYF

j_call: TRBJ2-5
v_call: TRBV30
cdr3_aa: CAWSVNVETQYF

j_call: TRBJ2-3
v_call: TRBV7-2
cdr3_aa: CASSPSGGAPDTQYF

j_call: TRBJ1-2
v_call: TRBV29-1
cdr3_aa: CSAWGRDRDGYTF

j_call: TRBJ1-4
v_call: TRBV2
cdr3_aa: CASSRRGRETNEKLFF

j_call: TRBJ1-2
v_call: TRBV6-5
cdr3_aa: CASSSQRGATYGYTF

j_call: TRBJ1-6
v_call: TRBV23-1
cdr3_aa: CASSQGGKSPLHF

j_call: TRBJ1-6
v_call: TRBV28
cdr3_aa: CASRLTGAYNSPLHF

j_call: TRBJ2-2
v_call: TRBV18
cdr3_aa: CASSPDRAGNTGELFF

j_call: TRBJ1-1
v_call: TRBV25-1
cdr3_aa: CASSESSGTEAFF

j_call: TRBJ2-2
v_call: TRBV29-1
cdr3_aa: CSVEWLAGPRELFF

j_call: TRBJ2-5
v_call: TRBV7-9
cdr3_aa: CATKAPEKETQYF

j_call: TRBJ2-5
v_call: TRBV5-1
cdr3_aa: CASSLSRLYQETQYF

j_call: TRBJ2-7
v_call: TRBV7-9
cdr3_aa: CASSPTGYEQYF

j_call: TRBJ2-7
v_call: TRBV19
cdr3_aa: CASSDSGAPSYEQYF